The source of this T cell receptor (beta chain) is a study of T cells in Graves' hyperthyroidism and ophthalmopathy. Study findings and constraints: Classification by a 13 V-J model distinguished ophthalmopathy from stable hyperthyroidism.

The CDR3 is 13 residues long. Germline V gene sequence: CDR1 SGHNT, CDR2 YYREEE (reference sequence). Trimming took off 3 bases at V and 3 bases at J, with 6 bases between the two ends. TCR beta CDR3 sequences were amplified from RNA transcripts. HTBI primers drove first-round RT-PCR of the TCR CDR3. TCRdb reanalysed the multiplex PCR reads using MiXCR and keeps one entry per CDR3 protein. The profile covers over 500,000 distinct CDR3 sequences, with around 13% appearing a single time and 11% to 15% taken by the ten largest. On this clonotype: What it binds is not known.

Clinical symptoms, serum thyroxine and TRAb, thyroid ultrasound and orbital computed tomography together formed the diagnostic basis. Sequencing was carried out using blood. This rearrangement joins TRBV5-4 to TRBJ2-2; tentatively, D is TRBD1 (6 bases). The sequence was collected from a woman in her forties with Graves' hyperthyroidism. This CDR3 reads CASSWTDTGELFF. The CDR3 DNA reads TGTGCCAGCAGCTGGACAGACACCGGGGAGCTGTTTTTT.